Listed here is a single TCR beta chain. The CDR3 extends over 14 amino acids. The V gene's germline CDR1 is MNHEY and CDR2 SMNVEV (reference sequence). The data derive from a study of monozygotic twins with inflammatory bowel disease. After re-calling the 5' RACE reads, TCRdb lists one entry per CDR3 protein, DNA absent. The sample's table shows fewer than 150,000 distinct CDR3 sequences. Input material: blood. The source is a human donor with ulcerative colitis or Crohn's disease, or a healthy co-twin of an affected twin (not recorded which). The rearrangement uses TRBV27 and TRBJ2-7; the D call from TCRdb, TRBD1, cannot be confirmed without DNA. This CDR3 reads CASSFQGVRYEQYF.